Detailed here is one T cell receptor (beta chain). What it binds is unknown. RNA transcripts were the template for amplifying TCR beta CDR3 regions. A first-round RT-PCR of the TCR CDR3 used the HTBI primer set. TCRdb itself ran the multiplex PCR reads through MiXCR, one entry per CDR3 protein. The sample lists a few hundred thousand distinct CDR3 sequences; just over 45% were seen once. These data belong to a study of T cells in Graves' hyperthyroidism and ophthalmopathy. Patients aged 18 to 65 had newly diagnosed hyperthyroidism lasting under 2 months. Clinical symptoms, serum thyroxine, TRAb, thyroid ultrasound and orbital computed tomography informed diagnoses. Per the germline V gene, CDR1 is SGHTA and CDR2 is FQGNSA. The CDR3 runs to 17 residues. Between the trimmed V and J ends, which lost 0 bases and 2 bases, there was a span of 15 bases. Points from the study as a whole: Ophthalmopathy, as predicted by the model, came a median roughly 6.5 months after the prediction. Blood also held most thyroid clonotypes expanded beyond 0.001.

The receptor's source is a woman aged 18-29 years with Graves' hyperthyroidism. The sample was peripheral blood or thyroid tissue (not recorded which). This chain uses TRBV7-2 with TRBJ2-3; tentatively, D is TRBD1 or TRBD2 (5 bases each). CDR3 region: CASSLAVVGTITDTQYF. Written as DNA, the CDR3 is TGTGCCAGCAGCTTAGCCGTTGTAGGGACGATCACAGATACGCAGTATTTT.